The T cell receptor beta chain under discussion was sequenced for a study of T cells in Graves' hyperthyroidism and ophthalmopathy (dated by TCRdb to about 2019). Looking at the study overall: To identify distinguishing TCR V-J signatures, a discovery cohort of about 100 patients was used, comprising fewer than 45 with Graves' ophthalmopathy and approximately 58 with stable Graves' hyperthyroidism. Prospective prediction of ophthalmopathy was tested in an independent validation cohort of fewer than 20 hyperthyroidism patients and 15 to 17 patients who later progressed to ophthalmopathy. The 75 to 100 discovery patients were randomly split 7:3 into training and test sets. The study also compared thyroid tissue and blood T-cell repertoires from about six Graves' hyperthyroidism patients. After sampling, hyperthyroidism patients received methimazole starting at 30 mg daily, and ophthalmopathy patients received high-dose intravenous methylprednisolone. The paper describes TCR Vbeta CDR3 sequencing of 140 or so peripheral blood samples, made up of approximately 40 ophthalmopathy patients, approximately 73 hyperthyroidism patients and 17 progressor patients.

The study excluded patients with uncontrolled infections, other autoimmune diseases, pregnancy or lactation. Diagnoses were established on the basis of clinical symptoms, serum thyroxine and TRAb, thyroid ultrasound, and orbital computed tomography. Trizol reagent was used to extract total RNA, and RNA quality was then checked on an Agilent 2100 Bioanalyzer. What the research found in general, with its limitations: In validation, the model predicted progression to ophthalmopathy a median of around 6.5 months before onset, with around 70% sensitivity and 72.22% specificity. No statistical method was used to set the sample size in advance, and investigators knew the group allocation. Most expanded thyroid clonotypes (frequency above 0.001) were also detected in blood, a finding suggesting that blood repertoires may reflect thyroid immune responses. In cross-validation, a model built on a 13 V-J signature told ophthalmopathy apart from stable hyperthyroidism with approximately 91% sensitivity and about 81% specificity, and in testing the same model reached 80%/75%.

The CDR1 and CDR2 encoded by the germline V gene are MGHDK and SYGVNS. Inclusive of the bounding cysteine and phenylalanine, the CDR3 is 16 residues long. Only the CDR3 part of the read is kept: 48 bases, read in frame from the first base. The TCR beta CDR3 regions were amplified from the RNA transcripts. For the first round of RT-PCR on the TCR CDR3, the HTBI primer set was used together with the Qiagen OneStep RT-PCR kit. A second multiplex PCR round built the libraries, followed by size selection and purification. Libraries were sequenced paired-end with 100 bp reads on an Illumina HiSeq2000. For the original study's pipeline: SOAPnuke was used to process the raw data, with reads discarded if the reads contained adapters or uncalled bases, had a mean Phred below 15, or lacked an exact constant-primer or identifier match. High-quality paired reads were merged using COPE v1.2.5, and each unique nucleotide sequence was defined as a clonotype. MiTCR v1.1 was used to align clonotypes to the IMGT TRBV, TRBD and TRBJ reference segments. The analysis included only V-J combinations with a frequency above 0.0001, which together covered 99% to 99.2% of the repertoires. A TCS score was defined as the ratio between F50 (clonal expansion) and ExV (chaos), using BLOSUM62-based TCRdist between CDR3 peptides within each V-J. Welch's t-statistics and random forest reduced roughly 540 V-J features to roughly 13, which were used in a naive Bayes classifier (R e1071). Thyroid-blood repertoire similarity was quantified with the Morisita-Horn index. Through fastp at Q25 and MiXCR, TCRdb rebuilt clones from the public reads, retaining in-frame beta chains. Here each entry gathers all rows of one CDR3 protein and keeps the most common genes and DNA. The V and J calls reflect TCRdb's pipeline rather than the authors' work. The sample profile shows more than 550,000 distinct CDR3 sequences; about 45% of them were found once. Under 8.5% of the sample is in the top ten clones.

Comments on this clonotype: What this receptor recognizes is not known. One end of the junction does not line up with germline, which may come from a read error.

The sequenced sample consisted of peripheral blood or thyroid tissue (not recorded which). The sequence is built from TRBV25-1 and TRBJ1-2; 7 middle bases align to TRBD1. The source of this sequence is an adult man with Graves' disease, either hyperthyroidism or ophthalmopathy (not recorded which). The DNA sequence is TGTGCCATCAGTGGGGGACAGAACACAGCCTTCTATGGCTACACCTTC. Translated, this gives CAISGGQNTAFYGYTF.